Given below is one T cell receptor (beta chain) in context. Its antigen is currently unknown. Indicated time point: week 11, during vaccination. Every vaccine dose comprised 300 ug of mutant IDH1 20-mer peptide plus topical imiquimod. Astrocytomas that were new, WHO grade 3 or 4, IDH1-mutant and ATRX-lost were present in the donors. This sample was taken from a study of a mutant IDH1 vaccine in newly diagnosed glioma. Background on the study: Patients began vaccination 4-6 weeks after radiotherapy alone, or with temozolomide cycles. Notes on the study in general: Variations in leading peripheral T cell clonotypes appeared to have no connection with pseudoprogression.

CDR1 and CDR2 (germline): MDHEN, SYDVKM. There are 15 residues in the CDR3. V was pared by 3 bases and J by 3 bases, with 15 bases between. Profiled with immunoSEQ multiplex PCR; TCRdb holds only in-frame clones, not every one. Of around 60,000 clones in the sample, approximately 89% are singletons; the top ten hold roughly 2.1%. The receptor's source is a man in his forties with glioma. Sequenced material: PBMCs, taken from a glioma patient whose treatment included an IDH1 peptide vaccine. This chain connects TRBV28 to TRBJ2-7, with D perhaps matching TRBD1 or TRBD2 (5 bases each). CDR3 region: CASSFNRGLSYEQYF. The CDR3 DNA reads TGTGCCAGCAGTTTTAACCGGGGCCTGAGCTACGAGCAGTACTTC.